Listed below are T cell receptor beta chains from one sample, sequenced in a study of blood T cell repertoires in COVID-19. Sequencing was performed with immunoSEQ multiplex PCR; in TCRdb, only in-frame clones are kept and a portion is missing. The sample lists fewer than 250,000 clones; approximately 89% were seen once. The sample taken for sequencing was PBMCs or T cells enriched from blood (not recorded which). The receptors stem from a woman aged 30 to 39 who had been exposed to COVID-19. The CDR3 runs from the conserved cysteine through the conserved F or W. The order of the fields is J gene, clone size, V gene, D gene, CDR3 DNA, CDR3 protein. The D gene is left open where the match is weak. Not every row has a clone size; where given, it reads once, few, many or a size class.

J gene: TRBJ2-3
clone size: -
V gene: TRBV15
D gene: TRBD2
CDR3 DNA: TGTGCCACCTCACTAGCGGGAACAGATACGCAGTATTTT
CDR3 protein: CATSLAGTDTQYF

J gene: TRBJ2-1
clone size: -
V gene: TRBV4-1
D gene: -
CDR3 DNA: TGCGCCAGCAGCCAAGTTGATCTAGGTCTCTCCTACAATGAGCAGTTCTTC
CDR3 protein: CASSQVDLGLSYNEQFF

J gene: TRBJ2-2
clone size: -
V gene: TRBV15
D gene: TRBD2
CDR3 DNA: TGTGCCACCAGCAGACCAGATACGGGACTAGCGGGGACCGGGGAGCTGTTTTTT
CDR3 protein: CATSRPDTGLAGTGELFF

J gene: TRBJ1-6
clone size: -
V gene: TRBV5-6
D gene: TRBD1
CDR3 DNA: TGTGCCAGCAGCTTGGCCAAGACAGGGTTAACTTCACCCCTCCACTTT
CDR3 protein: CASSLAKTGLTSPLHF

J gene: TRBJ1-1
clone size: -
V gene: TRBV11-2
D gene: -
CDR3 DNA: TGTGCCAGCAGCTCAATTACTGAAGCTTTCTTT
CDR3 protein: CASSSITEAFF

J gene: TRBJ2-7
clone size: -
V gene: TRBV28
D gene: -
CDR3 DNA: TGTGCCAGCACCTCCGGGACAAACTCCTACGAGCAGTACTTC
CDR3 protein: CASTSGTNSYEQYF

J gene: TRBJ1-6
clone size: few
V gene: TRBV5-6
D gene: -
CDR3 DNA: TGTGCCAGCAGCTTGTCGAACAGGGTTGGGACACCCCTCCACTTT
CDR3 protein: CASSLSNRVGTPLHF

J gene: TRBJ2-2
clone size: -
V gene: TRBV19
D gene: -
CDR3 DNA: TGTGCCAGTAGTTTTTCGGGAAACCCCGGGGAGCTGTTTTTT
CDR3 protein: CASSFSGNPGELFF

J gene: TRBJ2-3
clone size: once
V gene: TRBV29-1
D gene: -
CDR3 DNA: TGCAGCGTTGCCGGGAGTCCAACCACAGATACGCAGTATTTT
CDR3 protein: CSVAGSPTTDTQYF

J gene: TRBJ1-3
clone size: -
V gene: TRBV6-5
D gene: -
CDR3 DNA: TGTGCCAGCAGTTACTCGTTCCCGAGCTCTGGAAACACCATATATTTT
CDR3 protein: CASSYSFPSSGNTIYF

J gene: TRBJ1-6
clone size: -
V gene: TRBV30
D gene: -
CDR3 DNA: TGTGCCTGGAGTGGAGGGTGGGGATCACCCCTCCACTTT
CDR3 protein: CAWSGGWGSPLHF

J gene: TRBJ2-1
clone size: -
V gene: TRBV20-1
D gene: TRBD2
CDR3 DNA: TGCAGTGCTAGTCCTGCTAGCGGGAGAGGCGATGAGCAGTTCTTC
CDR3 protein: CSASPASGRGDEQFF

J gene: TRBJ1-1
clone size: -
V gene: TRBV28
D gene: -
CDR3 DNA: TGTGCCAGCAGTTTCAACGGGGGGCTCACTGAAGCTTTCTTT
CDR3 protein: CASSFNGGLTEAFF

J gene: TRBJ1-6
clone size: -
V gene: TRBV5-6
D gene: -
CDR3 DNA: TGTGCCAGCAGCTTGGACAGGGTGAATTCACCCCTCCACTTT
CDR3 protein: CASSLDRVNSPLHF